This entry features one T cell receptor beta chain sequence. Antigen unknown. CD45RO negativity and positive selection for CCR7 defined naive CD8 cells, a population that excluded terminally differentiated effector memory CD45RA+ cells. These data originate in a study of shared clonotypes between healthy human individuals. Sequenced by immunoSEQ multiplex PCR; TCRdb stores in-frame clones only, minus some. The repertoire holds around 560,000 clones, with approximately 95% as singletons. The study, taken as a whole, reports: Across a handful of donors, naive CD4 shared 5% to 6%, naive CD8 over 3%, memory CD4 more than 2%, memory CD8 around 0.42%. The donor pool, a small one, limited the genetic and exposure-history diversity represented.

Material for sequencing was naive CD8+ T cells sorted from blood. This receptor was obtained from a woman in her twenties or thirties in good health.

The CDR3 reads CAISESPYRVETEAFF. DNA for the CDR3: TGTGCCATCAGTGAGTCACCCTACAGGGTGGAGACTGAAGCTTTCTTT. The chain carries TRBV10-3 and TRBJ1-1, with a possible D match to TRBD1 (6 bases). From germline, CDR1 is ENHRY and CDR2 SYGVKD. The CDR3 sequence is 16 residues long. Trimming took 0 bases from V and 5 from J, leaving 16 bases between them.